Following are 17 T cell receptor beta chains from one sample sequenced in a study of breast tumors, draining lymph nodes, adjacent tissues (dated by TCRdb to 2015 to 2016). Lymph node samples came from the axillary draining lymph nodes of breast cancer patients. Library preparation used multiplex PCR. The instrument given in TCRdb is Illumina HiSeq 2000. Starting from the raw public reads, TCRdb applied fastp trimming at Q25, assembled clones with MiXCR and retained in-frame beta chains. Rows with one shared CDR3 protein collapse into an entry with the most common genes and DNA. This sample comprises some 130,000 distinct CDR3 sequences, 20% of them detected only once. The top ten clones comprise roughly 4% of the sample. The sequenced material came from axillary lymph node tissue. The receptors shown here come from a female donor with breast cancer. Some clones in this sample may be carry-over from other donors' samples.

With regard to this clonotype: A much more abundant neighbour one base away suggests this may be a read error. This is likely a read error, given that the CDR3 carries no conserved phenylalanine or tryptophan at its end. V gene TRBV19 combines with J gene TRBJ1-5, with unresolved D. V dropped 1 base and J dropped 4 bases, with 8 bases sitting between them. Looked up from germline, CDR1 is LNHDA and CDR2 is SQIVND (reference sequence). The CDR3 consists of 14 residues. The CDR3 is CASSIVAQNQPQHL. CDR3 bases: TGTGCCAGTAGTATAGTGGCCCAAAATCAGCCCCAGCATCTT.

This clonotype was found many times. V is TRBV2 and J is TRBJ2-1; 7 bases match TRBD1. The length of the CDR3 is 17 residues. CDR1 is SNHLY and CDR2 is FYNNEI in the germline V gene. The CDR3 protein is CARQPSAGTVSYNEQFF. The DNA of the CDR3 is TGTGCTAGACAGCCATCCGCCGGGACAGTCTCCTACAATGAGCAGTTCTTC.

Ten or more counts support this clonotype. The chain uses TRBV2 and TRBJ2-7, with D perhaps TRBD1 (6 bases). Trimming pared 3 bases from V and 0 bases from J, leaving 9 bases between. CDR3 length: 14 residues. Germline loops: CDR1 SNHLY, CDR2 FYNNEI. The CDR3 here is CASSDQGSSYEQYF. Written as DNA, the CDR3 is TGTGCCAGCAGTGACCAGGGGAGCTCCTACGAGCAGTACTTC.

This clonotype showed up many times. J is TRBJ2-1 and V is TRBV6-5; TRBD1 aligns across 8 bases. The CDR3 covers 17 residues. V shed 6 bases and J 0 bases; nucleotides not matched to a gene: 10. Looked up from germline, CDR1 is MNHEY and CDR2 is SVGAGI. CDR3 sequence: CASSFRDRLSSYNEQFF. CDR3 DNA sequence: TGTGCCAGCAGCTTCCGGGACAGGCTAAGCTCCTACAATGAGCAGTTCTTC.

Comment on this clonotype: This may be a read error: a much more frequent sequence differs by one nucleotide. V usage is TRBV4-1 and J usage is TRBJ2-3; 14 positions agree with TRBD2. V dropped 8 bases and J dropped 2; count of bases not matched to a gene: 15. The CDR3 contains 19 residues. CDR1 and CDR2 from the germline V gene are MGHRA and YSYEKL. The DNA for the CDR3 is TGCGCCAGCGGCCGCTCCGGGACTAGCGGGAGTAGATTCACAGATACGCAGTATTTT. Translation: CASGRSGTSGSRFTDTQYF.

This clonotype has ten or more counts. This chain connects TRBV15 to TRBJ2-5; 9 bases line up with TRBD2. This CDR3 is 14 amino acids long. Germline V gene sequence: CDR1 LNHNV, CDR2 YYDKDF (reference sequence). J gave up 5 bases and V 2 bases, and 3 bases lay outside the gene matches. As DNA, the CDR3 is TGTGCCACCAGCAGACTAGCGGGGCGGGAGACCCAGTACTTC. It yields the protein CATSRLAGRETQYF.

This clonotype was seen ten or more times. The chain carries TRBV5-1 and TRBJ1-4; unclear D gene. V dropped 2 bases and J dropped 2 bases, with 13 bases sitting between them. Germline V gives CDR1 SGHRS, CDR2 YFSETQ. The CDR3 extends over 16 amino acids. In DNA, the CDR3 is TGCGCCAGCAGCTTAACGCCCAGTCAGACTAATGAAAAACTGTTTTTT. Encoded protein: CASSLTPSQTNEKLFF.

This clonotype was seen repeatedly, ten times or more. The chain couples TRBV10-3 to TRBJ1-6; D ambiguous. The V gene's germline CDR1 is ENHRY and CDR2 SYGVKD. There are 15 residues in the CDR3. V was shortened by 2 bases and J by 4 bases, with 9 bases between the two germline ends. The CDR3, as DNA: TGTGCCATCAGTGAGAGCGGTCCTTATAATTCACCCCTCCACTTT. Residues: CAISESGPYNSPLHF.

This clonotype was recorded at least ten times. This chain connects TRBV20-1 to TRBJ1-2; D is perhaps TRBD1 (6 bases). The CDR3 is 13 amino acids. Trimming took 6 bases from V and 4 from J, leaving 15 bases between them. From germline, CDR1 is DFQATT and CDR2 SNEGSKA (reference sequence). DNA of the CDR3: TGCAGTGCCGGAGGAGGGGGGGTCTATGGCTACACCTTC. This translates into CSAGGGGVYGYTF.

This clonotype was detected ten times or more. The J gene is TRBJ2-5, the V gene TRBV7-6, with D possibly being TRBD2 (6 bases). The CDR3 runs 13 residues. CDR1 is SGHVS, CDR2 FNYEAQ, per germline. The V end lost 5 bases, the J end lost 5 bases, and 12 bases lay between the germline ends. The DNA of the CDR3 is TGTGCCAGCAGCCAGTCGGGGAGGGAGACCCAGTACTTC. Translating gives CASSQSGRETQYF.

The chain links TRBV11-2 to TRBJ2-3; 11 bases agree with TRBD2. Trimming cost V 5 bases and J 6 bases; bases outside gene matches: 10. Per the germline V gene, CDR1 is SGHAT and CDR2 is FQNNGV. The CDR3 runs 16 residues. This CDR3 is CASSVALAGGSDTQYF. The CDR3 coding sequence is TGTGCCAGCAGCGTAGCCCTAGCGGGAGGATCCGATACGCAGTATTTT.

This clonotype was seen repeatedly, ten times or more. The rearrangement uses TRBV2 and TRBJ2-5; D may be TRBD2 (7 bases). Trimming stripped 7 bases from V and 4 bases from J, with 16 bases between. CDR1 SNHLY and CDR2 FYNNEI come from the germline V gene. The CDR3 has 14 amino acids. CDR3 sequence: CASTLTGGGETQYF. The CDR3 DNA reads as TGTGCCAGCACGCTAACGGGGGGCGGAGAGACCCAGTACTTC.

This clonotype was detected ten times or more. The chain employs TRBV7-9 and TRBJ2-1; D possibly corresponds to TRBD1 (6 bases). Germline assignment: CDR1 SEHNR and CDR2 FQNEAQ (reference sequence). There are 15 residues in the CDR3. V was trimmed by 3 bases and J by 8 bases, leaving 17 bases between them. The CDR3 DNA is TGTGCCAGCAGCTTTGGGGCAGGGGTTCCTGATGAGCAGTTCTTC. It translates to CASSFGAGVPDEQFF.

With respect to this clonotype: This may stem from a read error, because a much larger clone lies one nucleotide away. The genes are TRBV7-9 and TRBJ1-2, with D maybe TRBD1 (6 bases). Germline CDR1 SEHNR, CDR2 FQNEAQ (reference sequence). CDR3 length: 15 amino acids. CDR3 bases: TGTGCCAGCAGGCTTCTCTTACAGGGTCGGAATGGCAACACCTTC. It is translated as CASRLLLQGRNGNTF. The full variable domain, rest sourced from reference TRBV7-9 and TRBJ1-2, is DTGVSQNPRHKITKRGQNVTFRCDPISEHNRLYWYRQTLGQGPEFLTYFQNEAQLEKSRLLSDRFSAERPKGSFSTLEIQRTEQGDSAMYLCASRLLLQGRNGNTFGSGTRLTVV.

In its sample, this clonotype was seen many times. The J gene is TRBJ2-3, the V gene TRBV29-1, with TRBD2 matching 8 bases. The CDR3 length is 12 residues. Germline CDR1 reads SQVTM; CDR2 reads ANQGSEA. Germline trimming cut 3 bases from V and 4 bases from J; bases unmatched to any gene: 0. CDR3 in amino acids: CSVERGADTQYF. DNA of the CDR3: TGCAGCGTTGAGCGGGGGGCAGATACGCAGTATTTT.

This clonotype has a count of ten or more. CDR3 in amino acids: CASSISYNQPQHF. DNA for the CDR3: TGTGCCAGTAGTATATCCTACAATCAGCCCCAGCATTTT. The chain joins TRBV19 to TRBJ1-5; D remains ambiguous. V shed 2 bases and J shed 3 bases, with 5 bases lying between them. Germline lookup yields CDR1 LNHDA and CDR2 SQIVND (reference sequence). The CDR3 spans 13 residues.

DNA of the CDR3: TGTGCCAGCAGTACCCTAGCGGGAGGGTCGGGGGCCAACGTCCTGACTTTC. Its protein is CASSTLAGGSGANVLTF. The chain recombines TRBV27 with TRBJ2-6; 12 nucleotides line up with TRBD2. The CDR3 has 17 amino acids. The germline CDR1 and CDR2 sequences are MNHEY and SMNVEV (reference sequence). J gave up 4 bases and V 5 bases, and 6 bases lay outside the gene matches.